This T cell receptor (beta chain) is drawn from a study of blood T cell repertoires in COVID-19. Germline V lookup: CDR1 LNHDA, CDR2 SQIVND (reference sequence). The ends were cut back, 5 bases at V and 4 bases at J, with 18 bases in the middle. CDR3 size: 16 residues. Data came from immunoSEQ multiplex PCR; TCRdb stores just in-frame clones and leaves some out. The sample yields approximately 360,000 clones, around 87% seen once. The source material was PBMCs or T cells enriched from blood (not recorded which). The TCR sequence derives from a man aged 35-49 years in a cohort exposed to, infected with or recovered from COVID-19 (not recorded which). This rearrangement joins TRBV19 to TRBJ2-1, with D tentatively TRBD2 (5 bases). The CDR3 reads CASSAEERTSYNEQFF. The CDR3 DNA reads TGTGCCAGTAGTGCAGAGGAACGGACTTCTTACAATGAGCAGTTCTTC.